The sequence of this T cell receptor beta chain was determined in a study of T cells in Graves' hyperthyroidism and ophthalmopathy. Study-wide findings and caveats: Most clonotypes that expanded in the thyroid above 0.001 also showed up in blood.

Only a few counts were recorded for this clonotype. Its target is not known. Amplification yielded TCR beta CDR3 regions, with RNA transcripts as the source. Initially, a first-round RT-PCR of the TCR CDR3 employed the HTBI primer set. TCRdb processed the multiplex PCR reads anew with MiXCR; each CDR3 protein has one entry. Of a few hundred thousand distinct CDR3 sequences in the sample, more than 15% were seen once. The receptor's source is a woman aged 18-35 years with Graves' hyperthyroidism. Input material: blood.

CDR3 DNA: TGTGCCAGCACCAAAACCGGGACAGGGTTTTATAGCAATCAGCCCCAGCATTTT. Encoded protein: CASTKTGTGFYSNQPQHF. The V gene is TRBV12-3 or TRBV12-4, the J gene TRBJ1-5, with 9 bases aligning to TRBD1. CDR3 size: 18 residues. After removal of 7 bases from V and 0 bases from J, the junction contained 13 bases not matched to a gene.